The 24 T cell receptor beta chains below were found in one sample sequenced in a study of blood T cells in healthy people across ages. A J-beta primer mix and a sample-barcoded 5' primer were used in a second PCR of roughly 6 to 11 cycles. TCRdb itself ran the 5' RACE reads through MiXCR, one entry per CDR3 protein. The repertoire consists of around 1,800,000 distinct CDR3 sequences, with roughly two fifths occurring once and the leading ten covering 23%. Sequenced: blood. The receptor source for this set is a human donor in good health.

The chain is built from TRBV29-1 and TRBJ2-5; 9 bases fit TRBD1. The V segment lost 4 bases and the J segment 3 bases; nucleotides outside the gene matches: 9. Germline loops: CDR1 SQVTM, CDR2 ANQGSEA. This CDR3 is 15 amino acids long. This CDR3 reads CSVAGGQGLKETQYF. The CDR3, as DNA: TGCAGCGTTGCGGGGGGACAGGGTCTGAAAGAGACCCAGTACTTC.

This clonotype was found a few times. V is TRBV30 and J is TRBJ2-1; D tentatively reads TRBD1 or TRBD2 (6 bases each). Germline-derived CDR1 and CDR2 are GTSNPN and SVGIG (reference sequence). The CDR3 loop spans 15 amino acids. The germline V and J ends were trimmed by 2 bases and 7 bases, with 18 bases remaining between them. CDR3 in DNA: TGTGCCTGGAGTCGGGGGCCCTACACCGAAAATGAGCAGTTCTTC. Its translation is CAWSRGPYTENEQFF.

A word on this clonotype: At one of its ends the junction is not consistent with the germline gene, which may arise from a read error. V and J are TRBV29-1 and TRBJ2-7, with D possibly TRBD1 on 5 matching bases. This CDR3 is built from 13 residues. CDR1 is SQVTM and CDR2 is ANQGSEA in the germline V gene. The CDR3 loop reads CNVDRLQGYEQYF. As DNA, the CDR3 is TGCAACGTTGATCGGTTGCAGGGCTACGAGCAGTACTTC.

The chain carries TRBV20-1 and TRBJ2-1; D is perhaps TRBD1 (5 bases). Between the trimmed V and J ends, which lost 1 base and 7 bases, there was a span of 14 bases. The CDR3 runs 14 residues. Germline CDR1 DFQATT, CDR2 SNEGSKA (reference sequence). CDR3 sequence reads: CSARVAGRRNEQFF. CDR3 sequence (DNA): TGCAGTGCTAGAGTGGCAGGGCGACGGAATGAGCAGTTCTTC.

This clonotype occurred many times. V gene TRBV29-1 combines with J gene TRBJ2-3, with 10 positions matching TRBD2. With 6 bases clipped from V and 5 bases from J, the junction kept 5 bases outside the gene matches. Germline V lookup: CDR1 SQVTM, CDR2 ANQGSEA. The CDR3 loop spans 13 amino acids. This CDR3 reads CSVASGGVDTQYF. The CDR3 DNA follows: TGCAGCGTGGCTAGCGGGGGTGTAGATACGCAGTATTTT.

This clonotype was observed a few times. The rearrangement links TRBV12-3 or TRBV12-4 to TRBJ1-6; possible D gene TRBD1, 5 bases. V lost 6 bases and J 10 bases, leaving 10 bases between the germline ends. The CDR3 runs to 12 residues. The DNA for the CDR3 is TGTGCCAGCAGCCAGACAGTATCACCCCTCCACTTT. It codes for CASSQTVSPLHF.

The rearrangement links TRBV29-1 to TRBJ1-4, with TRBD1 matching over 9 bases. This CDR3 has 15 amino acids. The ends lost 4 bases at V and 5 bases at J; junction bases unmatched: 8. Germline CDR1 reads SQVTM; CDR2 reads ANQGSEA. The chain's CDR3 is CSVVETGTGNEKLFF. In DNA form, the CDR3 reads TGCAGCGTTGTGGAAACCGGGACAGGGAATGAAAAACTGTTTTTT.

The chain carries TRBV29-1 and TRBJ2-1; D remains unclear. This CDR3 has 11 amino acids. Between the trimmed V and J ends, which lost 3 bases and 9 bases, there was a span of 9 bases. Per germline, CDR1 SQVTM and CDR2 ANQGSEA. The CDR3 DNA reads TGCAGCGTTGACCTTAATAGTGAGCAGTTCTTC. It is translated as CSVDLNSEQFF.

This clonotype was seen more than once but under ten times. The chain carries TRBV5-6 and TRBJ2-7; D unresolved. Trimming left V 1 base short and J 4 bases short, with 15 bases between. Germline loops: CDR1 SGHDT, CDR2 YYEEEE. This CDR3 comprises 15 residues. The CDR3 reads CASSLSSTVLYEQYF. Written as DNA, the CDR3 is TGTGCCAGCAGCTTGTCCTCTACTGTTTTGTACGAGCAGTACTTC.

V usage is TRBV20-1 and J usage is TRBJ1-5; the D gene is possibly TRBD1 (5 bases). CDR3 length: 16 residues. Trimming cost V 0 bases and J 5 bases, with 17 bases left between them. CDR1 is DFQATT and CDR2 is SNEGSKA in the germline V gene (reference sequence). This CDR3 is CSARENSEGFHQPQHF. CDR3 coding DNA: TGCAGTGCTAGAGAGAACAGTGAGGGGTTCCATCAGCCCCAGCATTTT.

This clonotype has only a few counts. The rearrangement joins TRBV6-2 or TRBV6-3 to TRBJ2-4; 10 nucleotides align to TRBD1. Germline V lookup: CDR1 MNHEY, CDR2 SVGEGT. The CDR3 has 16 amino acids. V was pared by 3 bases and J by 4 bases, with 6 bases of the junction left unmatched. DNA for the CDR3: TGTGCCAGCAGTTATTGGGACAGGGGCGATAAAAACATTCAGTACTTC. Translation: CASSYWDRGDKNIQYF.

The genes are TRBV9 and TRBJ2-1; D not certain. The germline gives CDR1 SGDLS, CDR2 YYNGEE. The length of the CDR3 is 14 residues. The V and J ends lost 4 bases and 6 bases respectively, with 14 bases between them. The CDR3 is CASSIRASSNEQFF. The CDR3 nucleotides are TGTGCCAGCAGCATCCGGGCCAGTAGCAATGAGCAGTTCTTC.

This rearrangement joins TRBV11-2 to TRBJ2-7; D unresolved. V dropped 5 bases and J dropped 6 bases, with 11 bases sitting between them. The CDR3 loop spans 12 amino acids. In germline, CDR1 is SGHAT, CDR2 FQNNGV. Here the CDR3 DNA reads TGTGCCAGCAGCCCAGTTGCTCGCGAGCAGTACTTC. Residues: CASSPVAREQYF.

The chain combines TRBV24-1 with TRBJ2-1; 8 positions agree with TRBD2. V gave up 5 bases and J gave up 8 bases; unmatched junction bases: 4. This CDR3 has 13 residues. The germline V gene has CDR1 KGHDR and CDR2 SFDVKD. This CDR3 reads CATSAGGADEQFF. The CDR3 region has the DNA TGTGCCACCAGTGCCGGGGGGGCGGATGAGCAGTTCTTC.

This clonotype was counted at least ten times. This chain uses TRBV7-8 with TRBJ2-7; D gene unclear. This CDR3 spans 13 amino acids. V was cut by 2 bases and J by 4 bases, with 9 bases left in between. Looked up from germline, CDR1 is SGHVS and CDR2 is FQNEAQ. The CDR3 nucleotides are TGTGCCAGCAGCTTAAGGCAGGAGTACGAGCAGTACTTC. Protein sequence: CASSLRQEYEQYF.

This clonotype was counted between two and nine times. The CDR3 here is CASSLAASETQYF. CDR3 DNA: TGTGCCAGCAGTTTGGCTGCTTCTGAAACCCAGTACTTC. V usage is TRBV12-3 or TRBV12-4 and J usage is TRBJ2-5; no clear D gene. This CDR3 is 13 amino acids long. With 3 bases removed from V and 8 bases from J, the gap between germline ends came to 13 bases.

V is TRBV7-9 and J is TRBJ1-2; 12 bases line up with TRBD1. Losses at the gene ends were 4 bases for V and 6 bases for J; bases not matched to a gene: 9. This CDR3 is built from 16 residues. Per the germline V gene, CDR1 is SEHNR and CDR2 is FQNEAQ (reference sequence). For the CDR3, the DNA is TGTGCCAGCAGCTCCTCGGGACAGGGGGCTGGGGATGGCTACACCTTC. This translates into CASSSSGQGAGDGYTF.

This clonotype was observed a few times. The chain joins TRBV7-2 to TRBJ2-3; 7 bases align to TRBD2. V lost 10 bases, J lost 1 base, and 11 bases stayed unmatched. Germline loops: CDR1 SGHTA, CDR2 FQGNSA. The CDR3 extends over 15 amino acids. CDR3 protein: CATKSNAGGTDTQYF. CDR3 nucleotide sequence: TGTGCCACCAAGAGTAACGCGGGGGGCACAGATACGCAGTATTTT.

This chain links TRBV7-2 with TRBJ2-3; a weak D match, TRBD2 (5 bases). The V gene's germline CDR1 is SGHTA and CDR2 FQGNSA. The V end was cut by 1 base, the J end by 0 bases, with 11 bases between. The length of the CDR3 is 16 residues. As DNA, the CDR3 is TGTGCCAGCAGCTTAGGCCTGGGCGGGAGCACAGATACGCAGTATTTT. Encoded protein: CASSLGLGGSTDTQYF.

This chain connects TRBV7-2 to TRBJ1-4, with D unresolved. CDR3 length: 15 amino acids. V was cut by 4 bases and J by 5 bases, with 14 bases left in between. Looked up from germline, CDR1 is SGHTA and CDR2 is FQGNSA. The CDR3 here is CASSSRPAENEKLFF. DNA of the CDR3: TGTGCCAGCAGCTCTCGTCCAGCAGAGAATGAAAAACTGTTTTTT.

This clonotype was detected only a few times. The chain recombines TRBV12-3 or TRBV12-4 with TRBJ2-1; tentatively, D is TRBD2 (5 bases). The CDR3 spans 16 residues. V was cut by 2 bases and J by 9 bases, with 20 bases left in between. The CDR3 loop reads CASSLQSLSAGLEQFF. The CDR3 DNA sequence: TGTGCCAGCAGTTTACAGTCCCTAAGTGCGGGCCTTGAGCAGTTCTTC.

This clonotype was seen a handful of times. The chain recombines TRBV29-1 with TRBJ1-4, with a weak D call TRBD1 (5 bases). V was cut by 6 bases and J by 7 bases, with 18 bases left in between. CDR1 SQVTM and CDR2 ANQGSEA come from the germline V gene. CDR3 length: 14 amino acids. DNA for the CDR3: TGCAGCGTCGCCCCTGGGGGTGAGGGTGAAAAACTGTTTTTT. Protein: CSVAPGGEGEKLFF.

A single count supports this clonotype. This chain uses TRBV2 with TRBJ1-1; 8 nucleotides agree with TRBD1. The CDR3 totals 13 residues. V shed 6 bases, J shed 4 bases, and the junction held 4 bases outside the gene matches. The V gene's germline CDR1 is SNHLY and CDR2 FYNNEI. The CDR3 DNA follows: TGTGCCAGCAGAAACAGGGGGACCACTGAAGCTTTCTTT. Its translation is CASRNRGTTEAFF.

V and J are TRBV14 and TRBJ1-2, with 8 bases that match TRBD1. Germline-derived CDR1 and CDR2 are SGHDN and FVKESK. Losses at the gene ends were 0 bases for V and 7 bases for J; bases not matched to a gene: 13. The CDR3 length is 17 residues. The CDR3 coding sequence is TGTGCCAGCAGCCAAGATTTATCAACGACAGGGGAGGGTGGCTACACCTTC. This gives the protein CASSQDLSTTGEGGYTF.